This T cell receptor (beta chain) was recorded in a study of monozygotic twins with inflammatory bowel disease. Concerning this clonotype itself: Its antigen is currently unknown.

UMIs containing a 6-nucleotide sample barcode were added via template switching. TCRdb reanalyzed the 5' RACE reads and collapses them to one entry per CDR3 protein, without DNA. Its listing shows around 150,000 distinct CDR3 sequences. The CDR3 has 11 amino acids. The V gene's germline CDR1 is SGHTA and CDR2 FQGNSA. General study points: The data offered no way to tell different T cell subtypes apart.

No T cells were sorted before total RNA was taken from whole blood. This TCR was sampled from a human donor with ulcerative colitis or Crohn's disease, or a healthy co-twin of an affected twin (not recorded which). The rearrangement joins TRBV7-2 to TRBJ2-3; the TRBD1 assignment by TCRdb is unverifiable without DNA. The sequencing sample was made of blood. CDR3 loop: CASSGQGFQYF.